Listed below are T cell receptor beta chains from one sample, sequenced in a study of OX40 agonist ivuxolimab in advanced cancers. Generated by immunoSEQ multiplex PCR, the TCRdb table keeps only in-frame clones and is missing some. The sample gives some 140,000 clones, around nine tenths of which show up once; about 1.1% is in the top ten. The sample consisted of CD4+ or CD8+ T cells sorted from blood, taken in a trial of the OX40 agonist ivuxolimab. These TCRs come from an adult with an advanced solid tumor such as melanoma, head and neck, liver or kidney cancer. Each CDR3 is given with its conserved first and last residue. The D gene is left open where the match is weak. Some rows have no size entry. The others give once, few or many, or a class for an expanded clone.

V gene: TRBV18; clone size: -; J gene: TRBJ2-1; D gene: -; CDR3 protein: CASSRQDDNEQFF; CDR3 DNA: TGTGCCAGCTCACGGCAGGATGACAATGAGCAGTTCTTC
V gene: TRBV28; clone size: -; J gene: TRBJ2-1; D gene: -; CDR3 protein: CASSFSGTQQNVQFF; CDR3 DNA: TGTGCCAGCAGTTTTTCCGGGACCCAGCAGAATGTGCAGTTCTTC
V gene: TRBV6-5; clone size: -; J gene: TRBJ1-5; D gene: -; CDR3 protein: CASSYSVRQPQHF; CDR3 DNA: TGTGCCAGCAGTTACTCGGTGCGTCAGCCCCAGCATTTT
V gene: TRBV4-3; clone size: -; J gene: TRBJ2-1; D gene: TRBD2; CDR3 protein: CASSQVSSGIYNEQFF; CDR3 DNA: TGCGCCAGCAGCCAAGTATCTAGCGGGATTTACAATGAGCAGTTCTTC
V gene: TRBV5-1; clone size: once; J gene: TRBJ2-1; D gene: TRBD2; CDR3 protein: CASSSSGSVVYEQFF; CDR3 DNA: TGCGCCAGCAGCTCTAGCGGGAGCGTTGTCTATGAGCAGTTCTTC
V gene: TRBV5-1; clone size: -; J gene: TRBJ2-3; D gene: -; CDR3 protein: CASRGDLSTDTQYF; CDR3 DNA: TGCGCCAGCAGGGGGGACTTGAGCACAGATACGCAGTATTTT
V gene: TRBV28; clone size: once; J gene: TRBJ2-1; D gene: TRBD2; CDR3 protein: CASTPWASGSLNEQFF; CDR3 DNA: TGTGCCAGCACCCCATGGGCTAGCGGGAGTCTCAATGAGCAGTTCTTC
V gene: TRBV5-6; clone size: -; J gene: TRBJ1-2; D gene: -; CDR3 protein: CASSSEGGGTRTYGYTF; CDR3 DNA: TGTGCCAGCAGCTCCGAGGGTGGGGGGACGCGGACTTATGGCTACACCTTC
V gene: TRBV30; clone size: few; J gene: TRBJ1-5; D gene: -; CDR3 protein: CAWSVSGGRQPQHF; CDR3 DNA: TGTGCCTGGAGTGTATCCGGGGGGCGGCAGCCCCAGCATTTT
V gene: TRBV5-1; clone size: -; J gene: TRBJ1-2; D gene: -; CDR3 protein: CASSLDNVYGYTF; CDR3 DNA: TGCGCCAGCAGCCTAGACAATGTCTATGGCTACACCTTC
V gene: TRBV2; clone size: once; J gene: TRBJ1-1; D gene: -; CDR3 protein: CASNQDRPNTEAFF; CDR3 DNA: TGTGCCAGCAACCAGGACCGCCCGAACACTGAAGCTTTCTTT
V gene: TRBV5-4; clone size: -; J gene: TRBJ2-5; D gene: -; CDR3 protein: CASSLVQGAETQYF; CDR3 DNA: TGTGCCAGCAGCTTGGTTCAGGGTGCGGAGACCCAGTACTTC
V gene: TRBV11-2; clone size: -; J gene: TRBJ2-1; D gene: -; CDR3 protein: CASSLGGMHYNEQFF; CDR3 DNA: TGTGCCAGCAGCTTAGGGGGGATGCACTACAATGAGCAGTTCTTC
V gene: TRBV15; clone size: -; J gene: TRBJ1-5; D gene: -; CDR3 protein: CATSSGVDQPQHF; CDR3 DNA: TGTGCCACCAGCAGCGGGGTAGATCAGCCCCAGCATTTT
V gene: TRBV6-6; clone size: -; J gene: TRBJ2-7; D gene: -; CDR3 protein: CASSTLKYEQYF; CDR3 DNA: TGTGCCAGCAGTACATTGAAATACGAGCAGTACTTC
V gene: TRBV7-3; clone size: -; J gene: TRBJ2-2; D gene: TRBD2; CDR3 protein: CASSLLGGRAPGELFF; CDR3 DNA: TGTGCCAGCAGCTTATTAGGAGGGAGGGCCCCCGGGGAGCTGTTTTTT
V gene: TRBV19; clone size: -; J gene: TRBJ2-7; D gene: -; CDR3 protein: CASSNGQLTSWEQYF; CDR3 DNA: TGTGCCAGTAGTAACGGACAGCTTACCTCTTGGGAGCAGTACTTC
V gene: TRBV7-3; clone size: -; J gene: TRBJ2-3; D gene: TRBD1; CDR3 protein: CASSLGQTSTDTQYF; CDR3 DNA: TGTGCCAGCAGCTTGGGACAGACTAGCACAGATACGCAGTATTTT
V gene: TRBV6-5; clone size: -; J gene: TRBJ1-3; D gene: -; CDR3 protein: CASSYDTSGNTIYF; CDR3 DNA: TGTGCCAGCAGCTACGACACGTCTGGAAACACCATATATTTT
V gene: TRBV7-9; clone size: -; J gene: TRBJ2-2; D gene: TRBD2; CDR3 protein: CASSLVGRANTGELFF; CDR3 DNA: TGTGCCAGCAGCTTAGTCGGGAGGGCGAACACCGGGGAGCTGTTTTTT
V gene: TRBV5-1; clone size: few; J gene: TRBJ1-4; D gene: -; CDR3 protein: CASSFGNEKLFF; CDR3 DNA: TGCGCCAGCAGCTTTGGCAATGAAAAACTGTTTTTT
V gene: TRBV5-1; clone size: -; J gene: TRBJ2-1; D gene: TRBD1; CDR3 protein: CASSFIPGTGGHNEQFF; CDR3 DNA: TGCGCCAGCAGCTTTATCCCCGGGACAGGGGGCCACAATGAGCAGTTCTTC
V gene: TRBV10-3; clone size: -; J gene: TRBJ1-1; D gene: -; CDR3 protein: CAISTQSAEAFF; CDR3 DNA: TGTGCCATCAGTACTCAAAGCGCTGAAGCTTTCTTT
V gene: TRBV28; clone size: -; J gene: TRBJ2-2; D gene: -; CDR3 protein: CASSTRAGELFF; CDR3 DNA: TGTGCCAGCTCCACTCGGGCCGGGGAGCTGTTTTTT
V gene: TRBV28; clone size: -; J gene: TRBJ1-2; D gene: -; CDR3 protein: CASSLMTPGGYTF; CDR3 DNA: TGTGCCAGCAGTTTAATGACCCCCGGCGGCTACACCTTC
V gene: TRBV9; clone size: -; J gene: TRBJ2-7; D gene: -; CDR3 protein: CASSVEGDGGIYEQYF; CDR3 DNA: TGTGCCAGCAGCGTGGAAGGGGACGGAGGGATCTACGAGCAGTACTTC
V gene: TRBV6-1; clone size: once; J gene: TRBJ2-1; D gene: -; CDR3 protein: CASNRDPSGNEQFF; CDR3 DNA: TGTGCCAGCAACCGGGACCCGTCGGGCAATGAGCAGTTCTTC
V gene: TRBV19; clone size: once; J gene: TRBJ2-3; D gene: TRBD2; CDR3 protein: CASSIQAGGWTDTQYF; CDR3 DNA: TGTGCCAGTAGTATACAGGCGGGAGGGTGGACAGATACGCAGTATTTT
V gene: TRBV9; clone size: once; J gene: TRBJ2-1; D gene: -; CDR3 protein: CASGGGLAREQFF; CDR3 DNA: TGTGCCAGCGGCGGTGGGCTAGCGCGTGAGCAGTTCTTC
V gene: TRBV15; clone size: -; J gene: TRBJ2-1; D gene: TRBD2; CDR3 protein: CATSRDSGGGYNEQFF; CDR3 DNA: TGTGCCACCAGCAGAGATTCGGGCGGGGGTTACAATGAGCAGTTCTTC
V gene: TRBV19; clone size: once; J gene: TRBJ2-3; D gene: TRBD1; CDR3 protein: CASSASGQGVDTQYF; CDR3 DNA: TGTGCCAGTAGTGCCTCGGGACAGGGGGTGGATACGCAGTATTTT
V gene: TRBV28; clone size: -; J gene: TRBJ1-2; D gene: TRBD1; CDR3 protein: CASRSGQGEGYTF; CDR3 DNA: TGTGCCAGCAGATCGGGACAGGGGGAAGGCTACACCTTC